The entry that follows covers one T cell receptor (beta chain) sequence. The CDR3 runs 15 residues. Germline V gene data show CDR1 as SGHTA and CDR2 as FQGTGA. V was pared by 5 bases and J by 5 bases, with 9 bases of the junction left unmatched. Sequencing was performed with immunoSEQ multiplex PCR; in TCRdb, only in-frame clones are kept and a portion is missing. Seen here are approximately 1,500,000 clones, 98% observed once, and the top ten hold less than 0.55%. The data are from a study of shared clonotypes between healthy human individuals. The sample was naive CD4+ T cells sorted from blood. Regarding subset: CD45RA+ positively selected. V and J are TRBV7-3 and TRBJ1-1, with TRBD1 identical over 9 bases. The clonotype was recovered from a man aged 25 to 45 in good health. The CDR3 protein is CASSPSGTGNTEAFF. The CDR3 DNA sequence: TGTGCCAGCAGCCCATCCGGGACAGGGAATACTGAAGCTTTCTTT. The whole variable domain, filled in from reference TRBV7-3 and TRBJ1-1, reads GAGVSQTPSNKVTEKGKYVELRCDPISGHTALYWYRQSLGQGPEFLIYFQGTGAADDSGLPNDRFFAVRPEGSVSTLKIQRTERGDSAVYLCASSPSGTGNTEAFFGQGTRLTVV.